Listed below are T cell receptor beta chains from one sample, sequenced in a study of T cell responses to AZD1222 COVID-19 vaccine. Only in-frame clones appear in the TCRdb table, and some are missing; sequencing was by immunoSEQ multiplex PCR. The table has 85,000 to 100,000 clones, more than 75% seen once. Here the sequenced sample was peripheral blood, taken on day 0 of AZD1222 vaccination. These receptors were taken from an adult in good health. Each CDR3 is given with its conserved first and last residue. Fields, in order: V gene, clone size, J gene, CDR3 protein. Where a row states a size, it is once, few, many or the class of an expanded clone; other rows omit it.

TRBV28,.,TRBJ1-1,CASSQYLGAFF
TRBV5-8,.,TRBJ1-1,CASSLEQGLEAFF
TRBV6-1,once,TRBJ1-3,CASSDDSGNTIYF
TRBV5-1,.,TRBJ1-1,CASSLYPDAGTEAFF
TRBV7-2,.,TRBJ1-6,CASSISGGDSPLHF
TRBV6-2/TRBV6-3,.,TRBJ2-5,CASSLLTAGVRKTQYF
TRBV13,.,TRBJ1-2,CASQGQTRIYGYTF
TRBV11-3,.,TRBJ2-3,CASSSGSSTDTQYF
TRBV6-5,once,TRBJ1-1,CASSYSNLNTEAFF
TRBV11-2,.,TRBJ2-1,CASSPLWGYNEQFF
TRBV7-9,.,TRBJ1-6,CASSWRYNSPLHF
TRBV7-9,.,TRBJ1-2,CASSLGGRYGYTF
TRBV18,few,TRBJ2-5,CASSPTVQETQYF
TRBV7-6,.,TRBJ1-6,CASSLAWNSPLHF
TRBV9,.,TRBJ2-3,CASSVGAANTDTQYF
TRBV29-1,.,TRBJ1-1,CSVTQGYTEAFF